A selection of T cell receptor beta chains follows, all from one sample in a study of neurological immune-mediated disorders. TCRdb analysed the 5' RACE reads with MiXCR anew, one entry per CDR3 protein. The table includes around 49,000 distinct CDR3 sequences, 9.5% to 15% detected once. The sample was PBMCs. These receptors all come from a male donor with HTLV-1-associated myelopathy (HAM/TSP). The CDR3 runs from the conserved cysteine through the conserved F or W. D genes are given only for firm matches. Rows give clone size only sometimes, using once, few, many, or a class for an expanded clone.

CDR3: CASSQEMGRGRQETQYF; DNA: TGTGCCAGCAGCCAAGAGATGGGGAGGGGGCGGCAAGAGACCCAGTACTTC; J: TRBJ2-5; V: TRBV4-2; D: -; size: medium-sized
CDR3: CASSIPGQGLQGNEKLFF; DNA: TGTGCCAGCAGTATTCCGGGACAGGGGCTCCAGGGTAATGAAAAACTGTTTTTT; J: TRBJ1-4; V: TRBV2; D: TRBD1; size: many
CDR3: CASSYSDRGGGEQYF; DNA: TGTGCCAGCAGTTACTCGGACAGGGGTGGCGGCGAGCAGTACTTC; J: TRBJ2-7; V: TRBV6-6; D: TRBD1; size: many
CDR3: CASSPIGPSSYNEQFF; DNA: TGCGCCAGCAGCCCTATAGGTCCCAGCTCCTACAATGAGCAGTTCTTC; J: TRBJ2-1; V: TRBV4-3; D: -; size: many
CDR3: CASSLGGIQETQYF; DNA: TGTGCCAGCAGCTTAGGGGGGATCCAAGAGACCCAGTACTTC; J: TRBJ2-5; V: TRBV7-2; D: -; size: many
CDR3: CASSPRVDEQFF; DNA: TGTGCCAGCAGCCCCAGAGTAGATGAGCAGTTCTTC; J: TRBJ2-1; V: TRBV7-8; D: -; size: many
CDR3: CASSQVAAGGLNNEQFF; DNA: TGCGCCAGCAGCCAAGTAGCGGCGGGGGGGCTAAACAATGAGCAGTTCTTC; J: TRBJ2-1; V: TRBV4-3; D: TRBD2; size: many
CDR3: CSAPGQGSYNEQFF; DNA: TGCAGTGCTCCTGGACAGGGCTCCTACAATGAGCAGTTCTTC; J: TRBJ2-1; V: TRBV20-1; D: TRBD1; size: many
CDR3: CASSIGHSGDQPQHF; DNA: TGTGCCAGCAGCATCGGACACTCAGGCGATCAGCCCCAGCATTTT; J: TRBJ1-5; V: TRBV11-2; D: -; size: many
CDR3: CASRFGLAPTYEQYF; DNA: TGCGCCAGCAGATTCGGACTAGCGCCTACCTACGAGCAGTACTTC; J: TRBJ2-7; V: TRBV4-3; D: TRBD2; size: many
CDR3: CSATGQNNEQFF; DNA: TGCAGTGCTACAGGGCAGAACAATGAGCAGTTCTTC; J: TRBJ2-1; V: TRBV20-1; D: -; size: many
CDR3: CSVEEGYTF; DNA: TGCAGCGTTGAAGAAGGCTACACCTTC; J: TRBJ1-2; V: TRBV29-1; D: -; size: medium-sized
CDR3: CASSESIRGRRVNEQFF; DNA: TGCGCCAGCAGTGAGTCCATTAGGGGCCGCCGGGTCAATGAGCAGTTCTTC; J: TRBJ2-1; V: TRBV10-2; D: -; size: medium-sized
CDR3: CASSRLRDTQYF; DNA: TGTGCCAGCTCCCGTCTTCGGGATACGCAGTATTTT; J: TRBJ2-3; V: TRBV18; D: -; size: many
CDR3: CASKPGASGKTQYF; DNA: TGTGCCAGCAAGCCCGGGGCTAGCGGGAAGACCCAGTACTTC; J: TRBJ2-5; V: TRBV7-2; D: TRBD2; size: many
CDR3: CASSLVSAASYNEQFF; DNA: TGTGCCAGCAGCTTGGTTTCGGCGGCTTCCTACAATGAGCAGTTCTTC; J: TRBJ2-1; V: TRBV5-6; D: -; size: many
CDR3: CASSPPQGAVTGELFF; DNA: TGTGCCAGCTCACCACCGCAGGGGGCAGTCACCGGGGAGCTGTTTTTT; J: TRBJ2-2; V: TRBV18; D: TRBD1; size: many
CDR3: CASRGQGYNEQFF; DNA: TGCGCCAGCAGAGGACAGGGTTACAATGAGCAGTTCTTC; J: TRBJ2-1; V: TRBV5-1; D: TRBD1; size: many
CDR3: CAISPLAGATSSYNEQFF; DNA: TGTGCCATCAGTCCACTAGCGGGGGCCACTAGCTCCTACAATGAGCAGTTCTTC; J: TRBJ2-1; V: TRBV10-3; D: TRBD2; size: many
CDR3: CASSQGQLYGYTF; DNA: TGTGCCAGCAGCCAGGGACAGCTCTATGGCTACACCTTC; J: TRBJ1-2; V: TRBV3-1; D: TRBD1; size: many
CDR3: CATSARGLAGVETQYF; DNA: TGTGCCACCAGCGCTAGGGGACTAGCGGGGGTTGAGACCCAGTACTTC; J: TRBJ2-5; V: TRBV15; D: TRBD2; size: many
CDR3: CASSYILITDTQYF; DNA: TGTGCCAGCAGTTACATCCTTATCACAGATACGCAGTATTTT; J: TRBJ2-3; V: TRBV6-2/TRBV6-3; D: -; size: many
CDR3: CSATQNWADQPQHF; DNA: TGCAGTGCCACGCAGAATTGGGCGGATCAGCCCCAGCATTTT; J: TRBJ1-5; V: TRBV20-1; D: -; size: many
CDR3: CASTRGQAVLGYTF; DNA: TGTGCCAGCACCAGGGGACAGGCGGTCCTTGGCTACACCTTC; J: TRBJ1-2; V: TRBV28; D: TRBD1; size: many
CDR3: CASSPGQGTDGYTF; DNA: TGCGCCAGCAGCCCGGGACAGGGAACGGATGGCTACACCTTC; J: TRBJ1-2; V: TRBV5-1; D: TRBD1; size: many
CDR3: CSARDAGGTNTEAFF; DNA: TGCAGTGCTAGAGATGCGGGCGGTACGAACACTGAAGCTTTCTTT; J: TRBJ1-1; V: TRBV20-1; D: -; size: many
CDR3: CASSQDSPLVDPVNTGELFF; DNA: TGCGCCAGCAGCCAAGATTCGCCCCTGGTGGACCCTGTAAACACCGGGGAGCTGTTTTTT; J: TRBJ2-2; V: TRBV4-3; D: -; size: many
CDR3: CSATGGNQPQHF; DNA: TGCAGTGCTACAGGGGGCAATCAGCCCCAGCATTTT; J: TRBJ1-5; V: TRBV20-1; D: -; size: many
CDR3: CASSVQGLPYEQYF; DNA: TGTGCCAGCAGCGTACAGGGTTTGCCCTACGAGCAGTACTTC; J: TRBJ2-7; V: TRBV9; D: -; size: medium-sized
CDR3: CATSEATGGTETQYF; DNA: TGTGCCACCAGTGAGGCTACAGGGGGAACAGAGACCCAGTACTTC; J: TRBJ2-5; V: TRBV24-1; D: TRBD1; size: many
CDR3: CASSSQGYEQYF; DNA: TGCGCCAGCAGCTCACAGGGTTACGAGCAGTACTTC; J: TRBJ2-7; V: TRBV5-1; D: -; size: many
CDR3: CSARVPYSRDKSGYTF; DNA: TGCAGTGCTAGAGTCCCCTATTCCCGGGACAAAAGTGGCTACACCTTC; J: TRBJ1-2; V: TRBV20-1; D: -; size: many
CDR3: CASSLGPDEQYF; DNA: TGCGCCAGCAGCTTGGGGCCGGACGAGCAGTACTTC; J: TRBJ2-7; V: TRBV5-1; D: -; size: many
CDR3: CASTPPRQRGPSSYNEQFF; DNA: TGTGCCAGCACCCCACCCCGCCAGCGGGGGCCAAGCTCCTACAATGAGCAGTTCTTC; J: TRBJ2-1; V: TRBV6-2/TRBV6-3; D: TRBD2; size: -
CDR3: CASSQGIQNIQYF; DNA: TGTGCCAGCAGTCAAGGGATACAAAACATTCAGTACTTC; J: TRBJ2-4; V: TRBV5-5; D: -; size: few
CDR3: CASSDSRGGTDTQYF; DNA: TGTGCCAGCAGTGACTCGCGGGGGGGCACAGATACGCAGTATTTT; J: TRBJ2-3; V: TRBV6-4; D: TRBD2; size: many
CDR3: CASSQVRQGAVNEKLFF; DNA: TGCGCCAGCAGCCAAGTTAGACAGGGGGCGGTTAATGAAAAACTGTTTTTT; J: TRBJ1-4; V: TRBV4-3; D: TRBD1; size: many
CDR3: CASSPGVGASYEQYF; DNA: TGTGCCAGCAGCCCTGGCGTCGGGGCCTCCTACGAGCAGTACTTC; J: TRBJ2-7; V: TRBV7-8; D: -; size: many